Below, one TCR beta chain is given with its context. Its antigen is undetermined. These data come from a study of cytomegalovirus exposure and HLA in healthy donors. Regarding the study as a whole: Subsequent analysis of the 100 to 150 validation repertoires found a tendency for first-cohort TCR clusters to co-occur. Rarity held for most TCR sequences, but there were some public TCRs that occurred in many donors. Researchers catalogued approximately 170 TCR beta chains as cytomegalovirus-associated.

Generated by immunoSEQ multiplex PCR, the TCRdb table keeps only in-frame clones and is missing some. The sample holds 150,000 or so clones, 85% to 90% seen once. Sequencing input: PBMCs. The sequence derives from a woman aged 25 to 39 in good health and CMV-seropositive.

The chain's CDR3 is CASSLSAGGTYEQYF. CDR3 DNA: TGCGCCAGCAGCCTTTCAGCGGGAGGAACCTACGAGCAGTACTTC. The V call is TRBV4-1, the J call TRBJ2-7; TRBD2 aligns across 9 bases. This CDR3 region has 15 residues. From germline, CDR1 is MGHRA and CDR2 YSYEKL. V was clipped by 4 bases and J by 2 bases; unmatched bases: 6.